The 13 T cell receptor beta chains below were found in one sample sequenced in a study of cytomegalovirus exposure and HLA in healthy donors. With 60 Vbeta and 13 Jbeta primers, the PCR was carried out. Produced via immunoSEQ multiplex PCR; TCRdb's table is partial and in-frame only. The table has around 250,000 clones, around 81% seen once; the top ten hold around 8.3%. The material sequenced was PBMCs. The origin of the receptors is a woman aged 60-75 years in good health and CMV-seropositive.

The chain uses TRBV27 and TRBJ1-4; D remains ambiguous. The V end was cut by 2 bases, the J end by 4 bases, with 8 bases between. The CDR3 length is 14 residues. Germline lookup yields CDR1 MNHEY and CDR2 SMNVEV (reference sequence). CDR3 loop: CASSLAGNNEKLFF. CDR3 bases: TGTGCCAGCAGTTTAGCGGGGAATAATGAAAAACTGTTTTTT.

The rearrangement links TRBV5-5 to TRBJ2-1, with TRBD1 as a possible D gene (6 bases). CDR1 SGHKS and CDR2 YYEKEE come from the germline V gene (reference sequence). This CDR3 is 15 amino acids long. Between the trimmed V and J ends, which lost 0 bases and 3 bases, there was a span of 10 bases. In DNA, the CDR3 is TGTGCCAGCAGCTTGGGAGGGGACATCTACAATGAGCAGTTCTTC. Translating gives CASSLGGDIYNEQFF.

A word on this clone: At one boundary the junction diverges from the germline segment, which might be a read error. The chain has TRBV7-9 and TRBJ2-7, with 9 nucleotides matching TRBD2. Germline values: CDR1 SEHNR, CDR2 FQNEAQ (reference sequence). The CDR3 totals 16 residues. The CDR3 coding sequence is TGTTCCAGCAGCTTAAGAGGGCGGGAGGGCCCGGGAGAGCAGTACTTC. It yields the protein CSSSLRGREGPGEQYF.

The chain uses TRBV30 and TRBJ2-5; 11 nucleotides line up with TRBD2. Per germline, CDR1 GTSNPN and CDR2 SVGIG (reference sequence). Unmatched junction bases numbered 5, after V lost 3 bases and J lost 5 bases. CDR3 length: 14 residues. CDR3 loop: CAWSPGLAAETQYF. Here the CDR3 DNA reads TGTGCCTGGAGCCCGGGACTAGCGGCCGAGACCCAGTACTTC.

Worth noting for this clone: This sample also contains other DNA sequences that code for the same CDR3. This rearrangement joins TRBV10-2 to TRBJ1-1; TRBD1 agrees at 8 bases. Germline V gives CDR1 WSHSY, CDR2 SAAADI. This CDR3 has 13 residues. With V trimmed by 2 bases and J by 5 bases, 1 base remained unmatched. This CDR3 is CASSETGGTEAFF. Here the CDR3 DNA reads TGCGCCAGCAGTGAGACAGGGGGGACTGAAGCTTTCTTT.

J is TRBJ2-1 and V is TRBV9; 9 bases agree with TRBD2. Germline lookup yields CDR1 SGDLS and CDR2 YYNGEE. The CDR3 covers 16 residues. The V and J ends lost 4 bases and 2 bases, in that order; junction bases with no gene match: 7. CDR3 bases: TGTGCCAGCAGCTCCCGACTAGCGGCCGCCTACAATGAGCAGTTCTTC. This sequence encodes CASSSRLAAAYNEQFF.

The chain is built from TRBV18 and TRBJ1-1, with TRBD1 as a possible D gene (6 bases). CDR1 is KGHSH, CDR2 LQKENI, per germline. Trimming took 6 bases from V and 1 from J, leaving 15 bases between them. CDR3 length equals 15 residues. The CDR3 nucleotides are TGTGCCAGCTCGCTACAGGGAGGGGGGAACACTGAAGCTTTCTTT. Translating gives CASSLQGGGNTEAFF.

The chain joins TRBV30 to TRBJ1-2; a possible D gene is TRBD1 (5 bases). From germline, CDR1 is GTSNPN and CDR2 SVGIG (reference sequence). The ends were cut back, 1 base at V and 4 bases at J, with 13 bases in the middle. The CDR3 length is 14 residues. The DNA for the CDR3 is TGTGCCTGGAGTGCAGGGCCCGGTGGCTATGGCTACACCTTC. It translates to CAWSAGPGGYGYTF.

Concerning this clone: A read error may account for a junction end that differs from germline. The chain joins TRBV7-7 to TRBJ2-2; D possibly corresponds to TRBD2 (5 bases). This CDR3 spans 16 amino acids. Germline CDR1 reads SSHAT; CDR2 reads FNYEAQ (reference sequence). In DNA, the CDR3 is TGTGCTAGCAGCTTAGGAGGACTCAGGAACACCGGGGAGCTGTTTTTT. This sequence encodes CASSLGGLRNTGELFF.

This sequence joins TRBV29-1 and TRBJ2-1, with a possible D match to TRBD2 (6 bases). The CDR3 consists of 12 residues. V shed 3 bases and J shed 8 bases, with 11 bases lying between them. Germline CDR1 SQVTM, CDR2 ANQGSEA. The CDR3 sequence is CSVEEGRDEQFF. The CDR3 DNA follows: TGCAGCGTTGAGGAGGGCCGGGATGAGCAGTTCTTC.

The CDR3 nucleotides read TGTGCCAGCAGCGAGGGGACTAGCGGGGCAGATACGCAGTATTTT. This encodes CASSEGTSGADTQYF. The chain has TRBV9 and TRBJ2-3; 13 bases match TRBD2. With 3 bases clipped from V and 4 bases from J, the junction kept 2 bases outside the gene matches. CDR1 SGDLS and CDR2 YYNGEE come from the germline V gene. This CDR3 has 15 residues.

In its sample, this clone was seen once. The chain uses TRBV27 and TRBJ1-4; 9 bases agree with TRBD1. The CDR3 length is 16 residues. J lost 5 bases, V lost 6 bases, and 10 bases had no gene match. Germline CDR1 MNHEY, CDR2 SMNVEV (reference sequence). CDR3 nucleotide sequence: TGTGCCAGCAGCCCCCATTTAACAGGGGGCAATGAAAAACTGTTTTTT. Protein: CASSPHLTGGNEKLFF.

DNA of the CDR3: TGTGCCAGCAGCAACCTAGCGGGAGGCCCCTACAATGAGCAGTTCTTC. Translation gives CASSNLAGGPYNEQFF. V is TRBV13 and J is TRBJ2-1; 11 nucleotides line up with TRBD2. J gave up 2 bases and V 5 bases, and 5 bases lay outside the gene matches. There are 16 residues in the CDR3. In germline, CDR1 is PRHDT, CDR2 FYEKMQ (reference sequence).